This T cell receptor beta chain was sequenced in a study of blood T cells in healthy people across ages. Overall study results and limits: Comparison with aged donors showed that long-lived donors had more naive CD4+ cells and higher diversity. Unsorted PBMCs ruled out conclusive naive versus antigen-experienced comparison.

Around 10 milliliters of peripheral blood were drawn from each donor. Many counts were recorded for this clonotype. Its antigen is unknown. V gave up 5 bases and J gave up 2 bases, with 16 bases separating them. Germline V gene sequence: CDR1 SGHVS, CDR2 FQNEAQ. The CDR3 covers 16 residues. The authors ran a second PCR of about 6 to 12 cycles using a sample-barcoded 5' primer and a J-beta primer mix. TCRdb re-analysed the 5' RACE reads in MiXCR, keeping a single row per CDR3 protein. The sample carries approximately 580,000 distinct CDR3 sequences, less than 25% recorded once. This same sample was also part of a study on T cells of mothers and their children. As reported in that work: Unrelated mother-child pairs always had slightly, but never significantly, lower normalized overlap than related pairs.

V is TRBV7-8 and J is TRBJ2-1, with D perhaps assigned TRBD1 or TRBD2 (5 bases each). The sequencing input was blood. This sequence originates from a boy between 10 and 17 years old in good health. The CDR3 reads CASSPGRGPPYNEQFF. In DNA form, the CDR3 reads TGTGCCAGCAGCCCGGGCCGGGGACCCCCCTACAATGAGCAGTTCTTC.